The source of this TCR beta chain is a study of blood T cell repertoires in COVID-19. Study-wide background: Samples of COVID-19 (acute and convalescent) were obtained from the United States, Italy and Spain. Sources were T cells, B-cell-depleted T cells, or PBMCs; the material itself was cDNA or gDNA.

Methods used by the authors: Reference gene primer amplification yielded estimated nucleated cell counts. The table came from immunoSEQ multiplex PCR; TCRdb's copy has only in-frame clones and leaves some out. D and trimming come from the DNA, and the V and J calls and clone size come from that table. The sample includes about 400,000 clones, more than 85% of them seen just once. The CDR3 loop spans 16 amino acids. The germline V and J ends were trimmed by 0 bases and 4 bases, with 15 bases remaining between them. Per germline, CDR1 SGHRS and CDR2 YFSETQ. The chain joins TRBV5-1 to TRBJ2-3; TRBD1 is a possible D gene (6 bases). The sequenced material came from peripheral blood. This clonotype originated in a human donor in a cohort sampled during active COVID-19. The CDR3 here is CASSLGNTGSSDTQYF. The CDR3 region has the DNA TGCGCCAGCAGCTTGGGGAATACAGGGTCCTCAGATACGCAGTATTTT.